The 15 T cell receptor beta chains in this list originate from one sample, sequenced in a study of OX40 agonist ivuxolimab in advanced cancers. Sequencing was performed with immunoSEQ multiplex PCR; in TCRdb, only in-frame clones are kept and a portion is missing. This table has 60,000 to 85,000 clones, around 89% appearing once. Sequenced here: CD4+ or CD8+ T cells sorted from blood, sampled in a trial of the OX40 agonist ivuxolimab. These receptors were collected from an adult with an advanced solid tumor such as melanoma, head and neck, liver or kidney cancer.

V is TRBV11-2 and J is TRBJ2-2; TRBD2 might be the D (5 bases). This CDR3 contains 13 residues. V dropped 8 bases and J dropped 6 bases, with 13 bases sitting between them. Germline lookup yields CDR1 SGHAT and CDR2 FQNNGV. CDR3 in amino acids: CASSRVWAGELFF. CDR3 DNA: TGTGCCAGCTCGAGGGTTTGGGCCGGGGAGCTGTTTTTT. Using reference TRBV11-2 and TRBJ2-2 for the parts outside the CDR3, the full variable domain is EAGVAQSPRYKIIEKRQSVAFWCNPISGHATLYWYQQILGQGPKLLIQFQNNGVVDDSQLPKDRFSAERLKGVDSTLKIQPAKLEDSAVYLCASSRVWAGELFFGEGSRLTVL.

The chain recombines TRBV5-1 with TRBJ2-1, with D unclear. The CDR3 has 14 amino acids. The V gene lost 6 bases and the J gene lost 4 bases, with 14 bases spanning the gap. Germline assignment: CDR1 SGHRS and CDR2 YFSETQ. The CDR3 spells CASTPSGDYNEQFF. The CDR3 nucleotides are TGCGCCAGCACCCCTAGTGGGGATTACAATGAGCAGTTCTTC.

The rearrangement links TRBV2 to TRBJ1-5, with D uncertain. Trimming pared 6 bases from V and 7 bases from J, leaving 19 bases between. The CDR3 is 15 residues long. Germline V gene lookup returns CDR1 SNHLY and CDR2 FYNNEI. Written as DNA, the CDR3 is TGTGCCAGCAGAGAGAGACGGCGGGATAGCCAGCCCCAGCATTTT. Protein: CASRERRRDSQPQHF.

V and J are TRBV19 and TRBJ2-3, with 8 positions matching TRBD1. Unmatched junction bases numbered 17, after V lost 1 base and J lost 5 bases. In germline, CDR1 is LNHDA, CDR2 SQIVND (reference sequence). This CDR3 has 19 amino acids. In nucleotides, the CDR3 is TGTGCCAGTAGTATAGCTTCGGGACAGGCTAGCTATGGGTTAGATACGCAGTATTTT. The encoded protein is CASSIASGQASYGLDTQYF.

The chain combines TRBV2 with TRBJ1-3, with 7 bases identical to TRBD1. Germline V lookup: CDR1 SNHLY, CDR2 FYNNEI. Trimming took 8 bases from V and 3 from J; bases not matched to a gene: 10. This CDR3 has 15 amino acids. CDR3 nucleotide sequence: TGTGCCAGCCGGGATCGAGGGGGCGGTGGAAACACCATATATTTT. Residues: CASRDRGGGGNTIYF.

The V and J genes are TRBV25-1 and TRBJ1-1; D is unclear. Germline loops: CDR1 MGHDK, CDR2 SYGVNS. The V and J ends lost 3 bases and 2 bases respectively, with 16 bases between them. The CDR3 covers 16 residues. CDR3 region: CASSDESRSLNTEAFF. CDR3 sequence (DNA): TGTGCCAGCAGTGATGAAAGTCGATCCCTAAACACTGAAGCTTTCTTT.

V usage is TRBV14 and J usage is TRBJ2-7; TRBD2 matches at 12 bases. Germline trimming cut 4 bases from V and 6 bases from J; bases unmatched to any gene: 4. Germline CDR1 reads SGHDN; CDR2 reads FVKESK. There are 14 residues in the CDR3. For the CDR3, the DNA is TGTGCCAGCAGCCGCCTAGCGGGAGGGAGCGAGCAGTACTTC. Translation gives CASSRLAGGSEQYF.

The J gene is TRBJ2-5, the V gene TRBV7-2; 9 bases fit TRBD2. V shed 1 base, J shed 7 bases, and the junction held 10 bases outside the gene matches. The germline V gene has CDR1 SGHTA and CDR2 FQGNSA. This CDR3 is 16 amino acids long. CDR3 nucleotides: TGTGCCAGCAGCTTAGGTGGCGGGAGGGCCTTCGGGACCCAGTACTTC. Protein sequence: CASSLGGGRAFGTQYF.

The chain is built from TRBV11-2 and TRBJ1-3; TRBD1 might be the D (5 bases). Trimming took 6 bases from V and 0 from J, leaving 15 bases between them. Per germline, CDR1 SGHAT and CDR2 FQNNGV. The CDR3 length is 16 residues. The CDR3 bases are TGTGCCAGCAGGTTCAACAGGATTAGCTCTGGAAACACCATATATTTT. Protein: CASRFNRISSGNTIYF.

A word on this clone: At one boundary the junction diverges from the germline segment, which might be a read error. The rearrangement uses TRBV2 and TRBJ2-7, with 7 bases lining up with TRBD1. The CDR3 is 14 residues long. Germline loops: CDR1 SNHLY, CDR2 FYNNEI. This CDR3 is CASREGDSSYEQYF. The DNA for the CDR3 is TGTGCCAGCAGGGAAGGGGACAGCTCCTACGAGCAGTACTTC.

The chain joins TRBV11-2 to TRBJ1-2; D is unresolved. The CDR3 is 13 amino acids. V lost 4 bases and J 5 bases, leaving 11 bases between the germline ends. Germline V gene data show CDR1 as SGHAT and CDR2 as FQNNGV. The CDR3 DNA follows: TGTGCCAGCAGCTCCCTCTATACGTATGGCTACACCTTC. Its protein is CASSSLYTYGYTF.

The J gene is TRBJ1-1, the V gene TRBV7-9, with TRBD1 identical over 8 bases. The CDR3 loop spans 13 amino acids. The germline V gene has CDR1 SEHNR and CDR2 FQNEAQ (reference sequence). With V trimmed by 5 bases and J by 6 bases, 5 bases remained unmatched. CDR3 amino acids: CASSARQGPEAFF. In DNA form, the CDR3 reads TGTGCCAGCAGCGCCCGACAGGGGCCTGAAGCTTTCTTT. Full variable domain (rest looked up from reference TRBV7-9 and TRBJ1-1): DTGVSQNPRHKITKRGQNVTFRCDPISEHNRLYWYRQTLGQGPEFLTYFQNEAQLEKSRLLSDRFSAERPKGSFSTLEIQRTEQGDSAMYLCASSARQGPEAFFGQGTRLTVV.

J is TRBJ2-3 and V is TRBV18; possible D gene TRBD1, 5 bases. V lost 2 bases and J lost 0, with 15 bases in between. The CDR3 runs to 17 residues. In germline, CDR1 is KGHSH, CDR2 LQKENI. The CDR3 loop reads CASSPMTQAYSTDTQYF. CDR3 sequence (DNA): TGTGCCAGCTCACCAATGACACAGGCGTATAGCACAGATACGCAGTATTTT.

The chain couples TRBV7-3 to TRBJ2-5; 7 bases map to TRBD2. The V segment lost 2 bases and the J segment 6 bases; nucleotides outside the gene matches: 6. The CDR3 has 14 amino acids. Germline CDR1 reads SGHTA; CDR2 reads FQGTGA. CDR3 sequence reads: CASSLDPGGKTQYF. The DNA of the CDR3 is TGTGCCAGCAGCTTAGATCCCGGGGGGAAGACCCAGTACTTC.

This clone was seen just once. This chain uses TRBV9 with TRBJ2-6; weak D call: TRBD2 (6 bases). V lost 2 bases, J lost 4 bases, and 13 bases lay in between. CDR3 size: 16 residues. Germline values: CDR1 SGDLS, CDR2 YYNGEE. CDR3 sequence reads: CASSVQAGTGANVLTF. DNA of the CDR3: TGTGCCAGCAGCGTTCAGGCGGGAACCGGGGCCAACGTCCTGACTTTC.